Shown below are 5 T cell receptor beta chains from a single sample sequenced in a study of blood T cells in healthy people across ages. A sample-barcoded 5' primer and a J-beta primer mix were used in a second PCR of about 6 to 12 cycles. TCRdb redid the calling of the 5' RACE reads with MiXCR, one entry per CDR3 protein. The profile shows about 1.4 million distinct CDR3 sequences, 59% of them singletons. Sequences were obtained from blood. All receptors derive from a man between 18 and 35 years old in good health.

This clonotype has just a few counts. The rearrangement joins TRBV12-3 or TRBV12-4 to TRBJ2-7; maybe TRBD2 (7 bases). V was trimmed by 3 bases and J by 4 bases, leaving 22 bases between them. The CDR3 loop spans 17 amino acids. CDR3 nucleotide sequence: TGTGCCAGCAGTTTGTCTCGAGGGGGACTATTGCGGTACGAGCAGTACTTC. Protein sequence: CASSLSRGGLLRYEQYF.

The chain carries TRBV30 and TRBJ2-5; D not certain. Germline V gene data show CDR1 as GTSNPN and CDR2 as SVGIG (reference sequence). Trimming took off 2 bases at V and 5 bases at J, with 3 bases between the two ends. The CDR3 is 10 residues long. The CDR3 DNA reads TGTGCCTGGAGTCGGGAGACCCAGTACTTC. Its protein is CAWSRETQYF.

This clonotype showed up just a few times. This chain uses TRBV28 with TRBJ1-4; TRBD1 might be the D (5 bases). V lost 9 bases and J 7 bases, leaving 21 bases between the germline ends. Germline CDR1 MDHEN, CDR2 SYDVKM. The CDR3 has 15 residues. The CDR3 spells CASLTSGTSPEKLFF. In DNA form, the CDR3 reads TGTGCCAGTCTTACCTCCGGGACTAGTCCTGAAAAACTGTTTTTT.

This clonotype appeared a few times. The CDR3 DNA is TGTGCCAGCAGTCCTTTGACAGGGATTTACTACGAGCAGTACTTC. This gives the protein CASSPLTGIYYEQYF. The V gene is TRBV28, the J gene TRBJ2-7, with TRBD1 matching over 7 bases. Germline V gene sequence: CDR1 MDHEN, CDR2 SYDVKM. Losses at the gene ends were 5 bases for V and 3 bases for J; bases not matched to a gene: 10. There are 15 residues in the CDR3.

This clonotype was detected only a few times. A read error may be the cause here, since a much bigger clone is one base away. CDR3 amino acids: CASGRAASTDAQYF. In DNA, the CDR3 is TGTGCCAGCGGAAGGGCTGCTAGCACAGATGCGCAGTATTTT. The chain has TRBV12-3 or TRBV12-4 and TRBJ2-3, with a tentative D call TRBD2 (5 bases). This CDR3 region has 14 residues.